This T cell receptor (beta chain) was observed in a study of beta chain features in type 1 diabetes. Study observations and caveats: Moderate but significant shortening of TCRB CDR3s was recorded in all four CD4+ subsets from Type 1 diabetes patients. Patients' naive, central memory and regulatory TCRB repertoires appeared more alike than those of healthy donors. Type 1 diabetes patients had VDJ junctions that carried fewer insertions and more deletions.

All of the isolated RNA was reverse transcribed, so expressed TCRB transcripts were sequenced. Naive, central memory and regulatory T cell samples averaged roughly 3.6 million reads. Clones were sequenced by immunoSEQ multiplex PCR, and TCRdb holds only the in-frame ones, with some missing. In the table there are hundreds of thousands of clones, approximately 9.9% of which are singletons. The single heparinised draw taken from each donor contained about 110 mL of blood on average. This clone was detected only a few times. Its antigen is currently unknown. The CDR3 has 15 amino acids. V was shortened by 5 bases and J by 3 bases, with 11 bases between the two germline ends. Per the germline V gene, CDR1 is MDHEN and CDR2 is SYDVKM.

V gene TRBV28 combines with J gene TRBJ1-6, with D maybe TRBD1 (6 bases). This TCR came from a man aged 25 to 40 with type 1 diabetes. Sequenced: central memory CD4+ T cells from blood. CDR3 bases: TGTGCCAGCAGTCAAGGACAGCTCTATAATTCACCCCTCCACTTT. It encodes CASSQGQLYNSPLHF.